This TCR beta chain stems from a study of a mutant IDH1 vaccine in newly diagnosed glioma. Indicated time point: week 23, last vaccination. Doses comprised 300 ug of mutant IDH1 20-mer peptide each, plus topical imiquimod. As for this clone: Antigen unknown.

With V trimmed by 2 bases and J by 0 bases, 4 bases remained unmatched. The CDR3 is 15 residues long. Germline V CDR1 and CDR2: SGDLS, YYNGEE. Data came from immunoSEQ multiplex PCR; TCRdb stores just in-frame clones and leaves some out. The table shows about 44,000 clones, with less than 95% occurring only once. The V call is TRBV9, the J call TRBJ2-7; the match to TRBD1 covers 8 bases. The TCR sequence derives from a man aged 45-65 years with glioma. The starting material was PBMCs, obtained from a glioma patient whose treatment included an IDH1 peptide vaccine. In nucleotides, the CDR3 is TGTGCCAGCAGCGTTACGGGACAGGCCTCCTACGAGCAGTACTTC. Amino acids: CASSVTGQASYEQYF.